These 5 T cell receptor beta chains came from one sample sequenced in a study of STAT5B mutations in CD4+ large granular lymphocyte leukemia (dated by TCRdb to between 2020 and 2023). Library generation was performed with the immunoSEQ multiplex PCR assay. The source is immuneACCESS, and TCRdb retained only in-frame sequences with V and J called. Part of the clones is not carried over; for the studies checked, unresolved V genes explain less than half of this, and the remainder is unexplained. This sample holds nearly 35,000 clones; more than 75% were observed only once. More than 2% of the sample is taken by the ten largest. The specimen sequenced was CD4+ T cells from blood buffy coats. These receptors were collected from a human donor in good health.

CDR3 amino acids: CASITLTSGGAGEQFF. The CDR3 nucleotides read TGTGCCAGCATCACCCTAACTAGCGGGGGGGCAGGTGAGCAGTTCTTC. This rearrangement joins TRBV5-6 to TRBJ2-1; 13 nucleotides align to TRBD2. The CDR3 spans 16 residues. V shed 6 bases and J 9 bases; nucleotides not matched to a gene: 12. Germline V gives CDR1 SGHDT, CDR2 YYEEEE.

CDR3 in amino acids: CASSLDLFSAKNIQYF. CDR3 nucleotide sequence: TGTGCCAGCAGCTTAGATCTTTTTTCGGCCAAAAACATTCAGTACTTC. The chain has TRBV7-2 and TRBJ2-4, with D uncertain. In germline, CDR1 is SGHTA, CDR2 FQGNSA. The V end was cut by 1 base, the J end by 1 base, with 11 bases between. This CDR3 contains 16 residues.

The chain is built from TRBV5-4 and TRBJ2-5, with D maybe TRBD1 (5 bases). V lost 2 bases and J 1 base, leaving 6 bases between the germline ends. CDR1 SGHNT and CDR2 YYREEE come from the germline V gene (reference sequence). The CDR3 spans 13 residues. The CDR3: CASSFQGQETQYF. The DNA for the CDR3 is TGTGCCAGCAGCTTCCAGGGCCAAGAGACCCAGTACTTC.

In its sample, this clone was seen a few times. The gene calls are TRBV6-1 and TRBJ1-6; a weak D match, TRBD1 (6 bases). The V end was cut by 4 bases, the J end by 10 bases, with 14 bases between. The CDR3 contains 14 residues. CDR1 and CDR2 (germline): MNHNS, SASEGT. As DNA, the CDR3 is TGTGCCAGCAGTGTGGAGGGGGTCGGCTCACCCCTCCACTTT. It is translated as CASSVEGVGSPLHF.

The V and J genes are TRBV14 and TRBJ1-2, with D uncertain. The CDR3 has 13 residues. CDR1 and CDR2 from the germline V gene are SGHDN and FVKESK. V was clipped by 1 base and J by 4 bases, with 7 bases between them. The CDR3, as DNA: TGTGCCAGCAGCCAAGCTCAGACCTATGGCTACACCTTC. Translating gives CASSQAQTYGYTF. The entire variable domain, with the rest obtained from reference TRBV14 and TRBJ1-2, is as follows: EAGVTQFPSHSVIEKGQTVTLRCDPISGHDNLYWYRRVMGKEIKFLLHFVKESKQDESGMPNNRFLAERTGGTYSTLKVQPAELEDSGVYFCASSQAQTYGYTFGSGTRLTVV.